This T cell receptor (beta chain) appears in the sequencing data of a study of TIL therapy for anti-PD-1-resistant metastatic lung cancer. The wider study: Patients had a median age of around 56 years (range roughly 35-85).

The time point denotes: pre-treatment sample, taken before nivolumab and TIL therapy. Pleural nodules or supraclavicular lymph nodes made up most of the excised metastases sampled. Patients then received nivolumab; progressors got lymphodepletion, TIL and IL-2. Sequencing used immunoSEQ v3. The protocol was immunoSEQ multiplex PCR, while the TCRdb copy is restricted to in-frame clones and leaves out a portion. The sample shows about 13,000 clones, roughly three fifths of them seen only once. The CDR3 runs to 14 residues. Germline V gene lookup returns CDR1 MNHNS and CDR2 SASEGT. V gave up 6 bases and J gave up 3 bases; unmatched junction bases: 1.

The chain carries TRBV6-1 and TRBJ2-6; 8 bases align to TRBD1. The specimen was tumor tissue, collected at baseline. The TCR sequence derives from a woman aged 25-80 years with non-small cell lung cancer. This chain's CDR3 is CASRDRVGANVLTF. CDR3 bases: TGTGCCAGCAGGGACAGGGTTGGGGCCAACGTCCTGACTTTC.